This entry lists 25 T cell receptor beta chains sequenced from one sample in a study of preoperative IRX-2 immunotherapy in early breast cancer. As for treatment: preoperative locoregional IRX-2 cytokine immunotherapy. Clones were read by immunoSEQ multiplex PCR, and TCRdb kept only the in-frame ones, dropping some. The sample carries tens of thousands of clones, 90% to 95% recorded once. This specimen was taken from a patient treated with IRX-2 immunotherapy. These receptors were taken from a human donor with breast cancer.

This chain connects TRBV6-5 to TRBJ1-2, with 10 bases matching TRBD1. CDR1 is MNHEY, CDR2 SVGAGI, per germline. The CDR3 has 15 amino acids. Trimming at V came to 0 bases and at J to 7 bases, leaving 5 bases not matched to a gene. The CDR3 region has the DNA TGTGCCAGCAGTTACTCGATGGGACAGGGGCTTGGCTACACCTTC. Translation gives CASSYSMGQGLGYTF.

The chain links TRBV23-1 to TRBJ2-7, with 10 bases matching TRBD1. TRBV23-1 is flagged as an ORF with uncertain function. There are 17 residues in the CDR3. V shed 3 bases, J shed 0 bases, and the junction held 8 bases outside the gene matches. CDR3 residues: CASSHFPGQGDSYEQYF. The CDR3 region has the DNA TGCGCCAGCAGTCATTTTCCCGGACAGGGGGACTCCTACGAGCAGTACTTC.

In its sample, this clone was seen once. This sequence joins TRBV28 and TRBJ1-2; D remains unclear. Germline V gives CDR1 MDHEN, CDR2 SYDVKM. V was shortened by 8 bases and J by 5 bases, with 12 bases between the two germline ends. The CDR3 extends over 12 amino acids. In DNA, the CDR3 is TGTGCCAGCTCTTTCCAGGAATATGGCTACACCTTC. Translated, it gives CASSFQEYGYTF.

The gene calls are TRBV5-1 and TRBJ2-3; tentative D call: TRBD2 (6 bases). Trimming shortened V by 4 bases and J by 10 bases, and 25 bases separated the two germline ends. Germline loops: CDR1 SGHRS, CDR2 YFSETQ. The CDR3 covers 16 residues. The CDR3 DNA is TGCGCCAGCAGCCGAGGGACCGGGGAGGTGACCTGGGCGCAGTATTTT. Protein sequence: CASSRGTGEVTWAQYF.

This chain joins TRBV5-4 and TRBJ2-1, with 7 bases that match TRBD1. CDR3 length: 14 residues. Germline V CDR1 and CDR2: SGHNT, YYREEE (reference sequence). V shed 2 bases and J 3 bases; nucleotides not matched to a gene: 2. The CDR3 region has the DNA TGTGCCAGCAGCTTCCGGACAGGCTACAATGAGCAGTTCTTC. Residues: CASSFRTGYNEQFF.

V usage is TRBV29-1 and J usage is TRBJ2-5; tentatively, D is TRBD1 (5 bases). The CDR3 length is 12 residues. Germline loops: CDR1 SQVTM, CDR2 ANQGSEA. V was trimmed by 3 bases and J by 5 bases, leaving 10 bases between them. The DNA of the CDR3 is TGCAGCGTTGAGGTGGGGCGGGAGACCCAGTACTTC. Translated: CSVEVGRETQYF.

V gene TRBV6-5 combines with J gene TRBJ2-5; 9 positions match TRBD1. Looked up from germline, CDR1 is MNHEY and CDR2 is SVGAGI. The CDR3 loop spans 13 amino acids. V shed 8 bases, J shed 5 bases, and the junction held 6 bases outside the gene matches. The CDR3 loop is CASRGQGRETQYF. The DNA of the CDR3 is TGTGCCAGCCGCGGACAGGGGCGGGAGACCCAGTACTTC.

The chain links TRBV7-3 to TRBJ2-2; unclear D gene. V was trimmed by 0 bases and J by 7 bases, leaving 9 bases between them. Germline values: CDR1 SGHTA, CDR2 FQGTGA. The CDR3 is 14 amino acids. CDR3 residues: CASSLTHHGGELFF. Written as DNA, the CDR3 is TGTGCCAGCAGCTTAACCCACCACGGCGGGGAGCTGTTTTTT.

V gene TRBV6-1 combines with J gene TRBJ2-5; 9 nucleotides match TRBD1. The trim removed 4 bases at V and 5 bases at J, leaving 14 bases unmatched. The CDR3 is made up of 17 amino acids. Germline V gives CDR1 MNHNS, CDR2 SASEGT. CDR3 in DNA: TGTGCCAGCAGTGGCCTACCAAACAGGGGGCGGCCGGAGACCCAGTACTTC. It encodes CASSGLPNRGRPETQYF.

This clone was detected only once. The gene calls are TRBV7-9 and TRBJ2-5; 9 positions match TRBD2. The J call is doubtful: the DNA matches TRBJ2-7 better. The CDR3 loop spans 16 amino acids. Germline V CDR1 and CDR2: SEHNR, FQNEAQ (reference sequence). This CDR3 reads CASSGGGGTASYEQYF. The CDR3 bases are TGTGCCAGCAGCGGCGGGGGGGGGACAGCCTCCTACGAGCAGTACTTC.

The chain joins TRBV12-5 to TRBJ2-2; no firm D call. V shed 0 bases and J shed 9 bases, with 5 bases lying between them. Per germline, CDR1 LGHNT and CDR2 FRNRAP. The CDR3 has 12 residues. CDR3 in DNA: TGTGCTAGTGGTTTGGTAGCCAGGGAGCTGTTTTTT. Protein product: CASGLVARELFF.

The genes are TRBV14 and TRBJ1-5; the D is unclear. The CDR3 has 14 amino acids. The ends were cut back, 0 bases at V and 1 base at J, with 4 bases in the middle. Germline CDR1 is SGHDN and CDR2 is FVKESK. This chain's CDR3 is CASSQEGSNQPQHF. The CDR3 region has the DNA TGTGCCAGCAGCCAAGAGGGAAGCAATCAGCCCCAGCATTTT.

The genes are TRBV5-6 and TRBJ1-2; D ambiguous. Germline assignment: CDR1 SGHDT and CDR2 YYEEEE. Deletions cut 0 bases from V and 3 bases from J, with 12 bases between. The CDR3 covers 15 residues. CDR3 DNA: TGTGCCAGCAGCTTGGAGACGGCCGGGGACTATGGCTACACCTTC. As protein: CASSLETAGDYGYTF.

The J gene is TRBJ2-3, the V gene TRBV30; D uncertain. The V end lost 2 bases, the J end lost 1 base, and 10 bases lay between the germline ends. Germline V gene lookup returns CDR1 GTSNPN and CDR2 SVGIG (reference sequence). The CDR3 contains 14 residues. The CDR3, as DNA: TGTGCCTGGAGTTTCGGTAGGGGCACAGATACGCAGTATTTT. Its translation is CAWSFGRGTDTQYF.

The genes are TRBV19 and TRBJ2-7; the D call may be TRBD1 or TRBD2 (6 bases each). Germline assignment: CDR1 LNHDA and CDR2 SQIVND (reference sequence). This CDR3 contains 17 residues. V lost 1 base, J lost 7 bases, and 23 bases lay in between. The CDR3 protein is CASSIGRGGPFSGEQYF. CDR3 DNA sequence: TGTGCCAGTAGTATAGGAAGAGGGGGGCCCTTTTCGGGGGAGCAGTACTTC.

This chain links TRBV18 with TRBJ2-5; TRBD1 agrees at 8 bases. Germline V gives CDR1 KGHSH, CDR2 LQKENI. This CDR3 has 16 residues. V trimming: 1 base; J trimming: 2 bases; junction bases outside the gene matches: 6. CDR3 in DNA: TGTGCCAGCTCACCACGCCAGGGGGCGGAACAAGAGACCCAGTACTTC. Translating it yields CASSPRQGAEQETQYF.

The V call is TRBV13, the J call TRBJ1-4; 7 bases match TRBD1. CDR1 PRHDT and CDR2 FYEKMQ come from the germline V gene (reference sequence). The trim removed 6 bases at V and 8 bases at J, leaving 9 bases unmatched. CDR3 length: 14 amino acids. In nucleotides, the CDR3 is TGTGCCAGCAGTCGGAGACAGGGAGAGGAAAAACTGTTTTTT. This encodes CASSRRQGEEKLFF. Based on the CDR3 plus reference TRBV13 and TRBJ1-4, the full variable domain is AAGVIQSPRHLIKEKRETATLKCYPIPRHDTVYWYQQGPGQDPQFLISFYEKMQSDKGSIPDRFSAQQFSDYHSELNMSSLELGDSALYFCASSRRQGEEKLFFGSGTQLSVL.

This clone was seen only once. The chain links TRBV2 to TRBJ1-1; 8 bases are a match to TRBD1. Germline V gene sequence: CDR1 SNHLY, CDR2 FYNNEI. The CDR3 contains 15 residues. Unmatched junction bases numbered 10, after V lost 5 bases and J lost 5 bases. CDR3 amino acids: CASSPRQGMGTEAFF. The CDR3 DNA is TGTGCCAGCAGTCCTCGACAGGGGATGGGGACTGAAGCTTTCTTT.

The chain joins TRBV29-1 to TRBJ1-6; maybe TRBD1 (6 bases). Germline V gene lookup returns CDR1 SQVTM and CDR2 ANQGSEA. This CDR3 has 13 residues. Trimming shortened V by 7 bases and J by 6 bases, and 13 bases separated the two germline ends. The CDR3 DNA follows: TGCAGCGGGGGGGCCAGGCGTAATTCACCCCTCCACTTT. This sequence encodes CSGGARRNSPLHF.

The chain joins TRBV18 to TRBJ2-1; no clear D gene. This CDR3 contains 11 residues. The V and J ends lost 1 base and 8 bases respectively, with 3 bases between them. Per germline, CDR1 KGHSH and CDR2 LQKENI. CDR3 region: CASSPLDEQFF. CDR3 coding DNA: TGTGCCAGCTCACCACTCGATGAGCAGTTCTTC.

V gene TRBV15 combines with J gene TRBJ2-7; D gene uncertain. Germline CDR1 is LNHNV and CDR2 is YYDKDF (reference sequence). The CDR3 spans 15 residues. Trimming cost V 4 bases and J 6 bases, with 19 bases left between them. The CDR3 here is CATSILLGYGAEQYF. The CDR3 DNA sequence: TGTGCCACCAGCATTTTACTCGGGTACGGTGCCGAGCAGTACTTC. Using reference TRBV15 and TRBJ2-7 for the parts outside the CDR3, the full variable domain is DAMVIQNPRYQVTQFGKPVTLSCSQTLNHNVMYWYQQKSSQAPKLLFHYYDKDFNNEADTPDNFQSRRPNTSFCFLDIRSPGLGDTAMYLCATSILLGYGAEQYFGPGTRLTVT.

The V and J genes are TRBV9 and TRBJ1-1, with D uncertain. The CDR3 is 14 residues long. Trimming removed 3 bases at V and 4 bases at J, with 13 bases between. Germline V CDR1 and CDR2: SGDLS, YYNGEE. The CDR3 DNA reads TGTGCCAGCAGCGCCAAAGGGTATGGCACTGAAGCTTTCTTT. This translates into CASSAKGYGTEAFF. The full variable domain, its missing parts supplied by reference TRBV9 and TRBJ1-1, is DSGVTQTPKHLITATGQRVTLRCSPRSGDLSVYWYQQSLDQGLQFLIQYYNGEERAKGNILERFSAQQFPDLHSELNLSSLELGDSALYFCASSAKGYGTEAFFGQGTRLTVV.

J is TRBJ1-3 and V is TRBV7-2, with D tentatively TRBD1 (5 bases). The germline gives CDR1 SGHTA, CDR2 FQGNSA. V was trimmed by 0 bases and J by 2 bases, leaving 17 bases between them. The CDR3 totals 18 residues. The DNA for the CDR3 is TGTGCCAGCAGCTTAGCTGGATCAGGGAATCGCCCTGGAAACACCATATATTTT. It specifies CASSLAGSGNRPGNTIYF.

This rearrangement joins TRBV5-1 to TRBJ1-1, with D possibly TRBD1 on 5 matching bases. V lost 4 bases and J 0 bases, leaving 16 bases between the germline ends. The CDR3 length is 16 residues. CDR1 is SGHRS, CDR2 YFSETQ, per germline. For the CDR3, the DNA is TGCGCCAGCAGCCGGCAGGCCCAGGGCATGAACACTGAAGCTTTCTTT. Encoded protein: CASSRQAQGMNTEAFF. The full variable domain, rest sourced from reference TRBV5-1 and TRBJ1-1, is KAGVTQTPRYLIKTRGQQVTLSCSPISGHRSVSWYQQTPGQGLQFLFEYFSETQRNKGNFPGRFSGRQFSNSRSEMNVSTLELGDSALYLCASSRQAQGMNTEAFFGQGTRLTVV.

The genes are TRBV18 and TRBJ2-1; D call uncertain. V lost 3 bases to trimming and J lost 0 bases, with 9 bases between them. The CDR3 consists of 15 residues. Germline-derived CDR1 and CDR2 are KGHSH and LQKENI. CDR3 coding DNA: TGTGCCAGCTCACCTGGGTCCAGCTCCTACAATGAGCAGTTCTTC. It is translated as CASSPGSSSYNEQFF.